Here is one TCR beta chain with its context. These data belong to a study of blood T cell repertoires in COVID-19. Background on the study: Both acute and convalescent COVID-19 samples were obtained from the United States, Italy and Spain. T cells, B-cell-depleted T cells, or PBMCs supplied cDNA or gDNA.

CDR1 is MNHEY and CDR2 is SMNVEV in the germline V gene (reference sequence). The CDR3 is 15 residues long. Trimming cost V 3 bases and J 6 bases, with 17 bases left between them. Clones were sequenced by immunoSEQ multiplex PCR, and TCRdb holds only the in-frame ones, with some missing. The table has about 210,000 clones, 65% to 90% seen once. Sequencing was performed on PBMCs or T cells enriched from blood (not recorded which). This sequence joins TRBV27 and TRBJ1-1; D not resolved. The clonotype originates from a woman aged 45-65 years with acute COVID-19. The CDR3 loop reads CASSFPGPGRAEAFF. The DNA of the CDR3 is TGTGCCAGCAGTTTCCCCGGCCCAGGTCGCGCTGAAGCTTTCTTT.